The clone carrying this T cell receptor (beta chain) was picked up a small number of times. Antigen: not known. This entry comes from a study of cytomegalovirus exposure and HLA in healthy donors. Study findings and constraints: A highly shared variant cluster was judged a likely technical artifact. In a later analysis, roughly 17,000 TCR beta sequences were associated with HLA alleles at 0.05 false discovery rate. High specificity and sensitivity for cytomegalovirus status were reported for the classifier.

The CDR3 consists of 14 residues. Germline V gene data show CDR1 as SQVTM and CDR2 as ANQGSEA. V was pared by 5 bases and J by 4 bases, with 15 bases between. The PCR made use of 60 Vbeta and 13 Jbeta primers. Here immunoSEQ multiplex PCR was the method, and the copy in TCRdb shows in-frame clones only, minus some. The table lists around 150,000 clones, 65% to 80% of them singletons. Unrecorded immune exposure was likely among donors, who were nominally healthy when sampled. V is TRBV29-1 and J is TRBJ2-1, with D perhaps TRBD2 (5 bases). The specimen sequenced was PBMCs. This TCR was sampled from a man aged 40-49 years in good health and CMV-seropositive. In nucleotides, the CDR3 is TGCAGCGTTCTCGGCGGGCCTTTTTACAATGAGCAGTTCTTC. Protein: CSVLGGPFYNEQFF.